This T cell receptor beta chain was found in a study of blood T cell repertoires in COVID-19. CDR3 length: 15 residues. Deletions cut 6 bases from V and 2 bases from J, with 16 bases between. From germline, CDR1 is MNHEY and CDR2 SVGAGI. Clones were read by immunoSEQ multiplex PCR, and TCRdb kept only the in-frame ones, dropping some. The table includes 200,000 to 300,000 clones, around four fifths detected once. Material: peripheral blood. This clonotype was sampled from a man aged 60-69 years with acute or convalescent COVID-19. V is TRBV6-5 and J is TRBJ1-2, with a possible D match to TRBD1 (5 bases). The DNA for the CDR3 is TGTGCCAGCAGATTAACCCGTCAGGGCAACTATGGCTACACCTTC. Translating it yields CASRLTRQGNYGYTF.